This T cell receptor beta chain was recorded in a study of identifying expanded T cells in peripheral blood. The study's findings and limits: Two-week clone count variance significantly increased as total template count grew. Technical replicates showed roughly 1.2 changed clones; roughly two weeks about 16; four weeks 19.

Produced via immunoSEQ multiplex PCR; TCRdb's table is partial and in-frame only. The table lists 120,000 or so clones, 84% of them singletons. CDR3 length equals 16 residues. The V and J ends lost 3 bases and 5 bases, in that order; junction bases with no gene match: 12. The germline V gene encodes CDR1 SGDLS and CDR2 YYNGEE. Turning to this clone: Its specificity is not known.

The receptor was derived from a person between 18 and 75 years old in good health. The specimen was blood. The gene calls are TRBV9 and TRBJ2-3, with 7 bases aligning to TRBD1. In DNA, the CDR3 is TGTGCCAGCAGCGACCCGCCACAGGGGATGATAGATACGCAGTATTTT. Amino acid sequence: CASSDPPQGMIDTQYF.